The 14 T cell receptor beta chains below come from one sample, sequenced in a study of shared clonotypes between healthy human individuals. Produced via immunoSEQ multiplex PCR; TCRdb's table is partial and in-frame only. The table includes 400,000 to 500,000 clones, 60% to 85% detected once. The specimen was PBMCs. These receptors were obtained from a woman in her forties in good health. Some clones in this sample may be carry-over from other donors' samples.

This clone was picked up one time. V is TRBV11-3 and J is TRBJ2-5; 8 nucleotides align to TRBD1. J lost 4 bases, V lost 5 bases, and 9 bases had no gene match. The CDR3 runs to 15 residues. The germline V gene encodes CDR1 SGHNT and CDR2 YENEEA. The CDR3 nucleotides are TGTGCCAGCAGCCCGCGGACAGGGTTAACAGAGACCCAGTACTTC. As protein: CASSPRTGLTETQYF.

The genes are TRBV11-2 and TRBJ2-7; 8 positions agree with TRBD1. The length of the CDR3 is 14 residues. CDR1 and CDR2 from the germline V gene are SGHAT and FQNNGV. The V segment lost 6 bases and the J segment 0 bases; nucleotides outside the gene matches: 4. The CDR3 nucleotides read TGTGCCAGCAGGGACGGACAGGGCTCCTACGAGCAGTACTTC. Translation gives CASRDGQGSYEQYF.

V is TRBV6-1 and J is TRBJ1-2; 12 nucleotides match TRBD1. From germline, CDR1 is MNHNS and CDR2 SASEGT. V was clipped by 2 bases and J by 11 bases; unmatched bases: 3. The CDR3 spans 13 residues. The CDR3 DNA reads as TGTGCCAGCAGTGAATTGGGACAGGGGGCGTACACCTTC. Protein product: CASSELGQGAYTF.

The chain carries TRBV28 and TRBJ1-4; D unclear. The CDR3 runs 17 residues. The V gene's germline CDR1 is MDHEN and CDR2 SYDVKM. Trimming removed 1 base from V and 4 bases from J, with 16 bases in between. The CDR3 protein is CASSLLGIGEGNEKLFF. The DNA for the CDR3 is TGTGCCAGCAGTTTATTAGGAATTGGGGAGGGTAATGAAAAACTGTTTTTT.

V usage is TRBV7-3 and J usage is TRBJ2-3; the match to TRBD1 covers 9 bases. The germline V gene encodes CDR1 SGHTA and CDR2 FQGTGA. CDR3 length equals 15 residues. The V segment lost 5 bases and the J segment 5 bases; nucleotides outside the gene matches: 8. The CDR3 region has the DNA TGTGCCAGCAGCATAGGGGACAGGGTCAGAGATACGCAGTATTTT. Encoded protein: CASSIGDRVRDTQYF.

A remark on this clone: A read error may account for a junction end that differs from germline. The same CDR3 also results from other DNA sequences found in this sample. This chain joins TRBV7-9 and TRBJ2-1; the D gene is possibly TRBD2 (7 bases). The CDR3 extends over 15 amino acids. Germline loops: CDR1 SEHNR, CDR2 FQNEAQ (reference sequence). The CDR3 DNA follows: TGTGCCAGCAGTGCGAGGGGGGGCTCCTACAACGAGCAGTTCTTC. This gives the protein CASSARGGSYNEQFF.

The chain recombines TRBV13 with TRBJ2-3; D gene ambiguous. From germline, CDR1 is PRHDT and CDR2 FYEKMQ (reference sequence). The length of the CDR3 is 16 residues. V lost 0 bases and J 2 bases, leaving 12 bases between the germline ends. CDR3 DNA sequence: TGTGCCAGCAGCTTAGGCCTTGCGACCTACACAGATACGCAGTATTTT. It encodes CASSLGLATYTDTQYF.

The rearrangement links TRBV4-3 to TRBJ2-5; possible D gene TRBD2, 5 bases. This CDR3 has 17 amino acids. V lost 0 bases, J lost 5 bases, and 19 bases lay in between. The germline V gene has CDR1 LGHNA and CDR2 YSLEER. CDR3 nucleotides: TGCGCCAGCAGCCAAGACACCCCCGGGGAAGTCGGTGAGACCCAGTACTTC. Its translation: CASSQDTPGEVGETQYF.

The chain links TRBV27 to TRBJ2-2; a possible D gene is TRBD2 (5 bases). This CDR3 region has 16 residues. Germline CDR1 reads MNHEY; CDR2 reads SMNVEV (reference sequence). V lost 5 bases to trimming and J lost 2 bases, with 15 bases between them. CDR3 in DNA: TGTGCCAGCAGTCTAACTCGGACTGCTAACACCGGGGAGCTGTTTTTT. It codes for CASSLTRTANTGELFF.

A note on this clone: A read error may explain this, as a much larger clone is one base away. The gene calls are TRBV2 and TRBJ1-2; 9 bases agree with TRBD1. In germline, CDR1 is SNHLY, CDR2 FYNNEI. CDR3 size: 12 residues. J lost 6 bases, V lost 7 bases, and 3 bases had no gene match. This CDR3 is CASTRTGDGYTF. CDR3 nucleotide sequence: TGTGCCAGCACCAGGACAGGGGATGGCTACACCTTC.

This chain uses TRBV21-1 with TRBJ2-3; the table's D gene call, TRBD1, was not cross checked with the DNA. TRBV21-1 is a pseudogene. The CDR3 totals 14 residues. The CDR3 spells CASSTDRGTDTQYF. For the CDR3, the DNA is TGTGCCAGCAGCACCGACAGGGGAACAGATACGCAGTATTTT.

CDR3 bases: TGCGCCAGCACGATGGGACTAGCGGGTCCACCCCTTAATGAGCAGTTCTTC. Amino acid sequence: CASTMGLAGPPLNEQFF. This rearrangement joins TRBV23-1 to TRBJ2-1, with 12 nucleotides matching TRBD2. TRBV23-1 is designated an ORF whose function remains uncertain. The V and J ends lost 7 bases and 7 bases, in that order; junction bases with no gene match: 14. This CDR3 contains 17 residues.

V gene TRBV28 combines with J gene TRBJ2-5; 7 bases are a match to TRBD1. Germline V gives CDR1 MDHEN, CDR2 SYDVKM. The junction had 4 bases not matched to a gene; V was cut back by 1 base and J by 2 bases. There are 15 residues in the CDR3. In DNA form, the CDR3 reads TGTGCCAGCAGTTTATATACGACAGGGCAAGAGACCCAGTACTTC. It specifies CASSLYTTGQETQYF.

The V call is TRBV10-2, the J call TRBJ2-7; D is uncertain. V lost 0 bases to trimming and J lost 1 base, with 4 bases between them. The V gene's germline CDR1 is WSHSY and CDR2 SAAADI. The CDR3 contains 13 residues. The DNA of the CDR3 is TGCGCCAGCAGTGAGTCCGTATCCTACGAGCAGTACTTC. Its protein is CASSESVSYEQYF.